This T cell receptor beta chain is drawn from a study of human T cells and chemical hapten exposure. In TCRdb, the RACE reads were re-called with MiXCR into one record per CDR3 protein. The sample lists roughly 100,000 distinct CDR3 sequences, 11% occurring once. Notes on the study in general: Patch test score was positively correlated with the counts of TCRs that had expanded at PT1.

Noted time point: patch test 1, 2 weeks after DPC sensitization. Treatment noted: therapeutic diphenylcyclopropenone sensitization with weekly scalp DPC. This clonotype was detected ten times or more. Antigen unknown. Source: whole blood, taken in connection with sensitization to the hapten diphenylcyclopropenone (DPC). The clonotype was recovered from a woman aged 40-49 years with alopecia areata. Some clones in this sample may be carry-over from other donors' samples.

The CDR3 nucleotides are TGTGCCAGCAGCCAGGACGGGGGGTTTGGCACTGAAGCTTTCTTT. Translation gives CASSQDGGFGTEAFF. The rearrangement joins TRBV25-1 to TRBJ1-1; a weak D match, TRBD1 (5 bases). Germline CDR1 and CDR2: MGHDK and SYGVNS. Trimming left V 6 bases short and J 4 bases short, with 18 bases between. The length of the CDR3 is 15 residues.